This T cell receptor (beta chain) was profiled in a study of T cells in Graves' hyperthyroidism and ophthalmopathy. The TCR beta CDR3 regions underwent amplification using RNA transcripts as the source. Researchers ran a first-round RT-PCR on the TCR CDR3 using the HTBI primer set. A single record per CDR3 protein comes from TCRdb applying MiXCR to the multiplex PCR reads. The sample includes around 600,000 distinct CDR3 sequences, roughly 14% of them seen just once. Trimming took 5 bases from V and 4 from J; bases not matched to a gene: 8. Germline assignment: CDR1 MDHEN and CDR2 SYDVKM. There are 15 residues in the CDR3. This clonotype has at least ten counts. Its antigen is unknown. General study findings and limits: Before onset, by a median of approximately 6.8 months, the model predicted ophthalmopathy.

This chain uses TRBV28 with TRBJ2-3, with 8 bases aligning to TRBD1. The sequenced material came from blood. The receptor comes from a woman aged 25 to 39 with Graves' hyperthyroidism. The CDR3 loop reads CASSPHGDRPDTQYF. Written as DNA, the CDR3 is TGTGCCAGCAGTCCTCACGGGGACAGGCCAGATACGCAGTATTTT.